This T cell receptor (beta chain) comes out of a study of cytomegalovirus exposure and HLA in healthy donors. Germline loops: CDR1 SGHRS, CDR2 YFSETQ. This CDR3 contains 15 residues. With 1 base clipped from V and 5 bases from J, the junction kept 4 bases outside the gene matches. Vbeta (60) and Jbeta (13) primers were used in the PCR. Per the original data handling: About 10 million of 80 million to 85 million unique TCR beta chains were shared, per a later count. The assay was immunoSEQ multiplex PCR, and TCRdb's table has in-frame clones only and misses some. V and J calls plus clone size are reproduced from that table; the DNA served to infer D and trimming. This table has approximately 110,000 clones, approximately 80% appearing once.

The V and J genes are TRBV5-1 and TRBJ2-5; TRBD1 matches at 11 bases. This TCR was recovered from a man between 45 and 60 years old in good health and CMV-seronegative. The sample taken for sequencing was PBMCs. CDR3 sequence: CASSLTGQGDETQYF. The CDR3 DNA is TGCGCCAGCAGCTTGACGGGACAGGGGGATGAGACCCAGTACTTC.